This T cell receptor beta chain was sequenced during a study of beta chain features in type 1 diabetes. Since all of the isolated RNA was reverse transcribed, expressed TCRB transcripts were what got sequenced. Profiled with immunoSEQ multiplex PCR; TCRdb holds only in-frame clones, not every one. The table has about 350,000 clones, 15% to 20% seen once. CDR1 is SQVTM and CDR2 is ANQGSEA in the germline V gene. The CDR3 is 12 amino acids. V lost 5 bases and J 3 bases, leaving 10 bases between the germline ends. The sample was naive CD4+ T cells from blood. The chain joins TRBV29-1 to TRBJ1-2; D possibly corresponds to TRBD1 (6 bases). The clonotype originates from a woman aged 18-29 years in good health. The CDR3: CSVQDRDYGYTF. The CDR3 nucleotides read TGCAGCGTTCAGGACAGAGACTATGGCTACACCTTC. Combining the CDR3 with reference TRBV29-1 and TRBJ1-2 gives the whole variable domain SAVISQKPSRDICQRGTSLTIQCQVDSQVTMMFWYRQQPGQSLTLIATANQGSEATYESGFVIDKFPISRPNLTFSTLTVSNMSPEDSSIYLCSVQDRDYGYTFGSGTRLTVV.